A selection of T cell receptor beta chains follows, all from one sample in a study of T cell responses to AZD1222 COVID-19 vaccine. The table came from immunoSEQ multiplex PCR; TCRdb's copy has only in-frame clones and leaves some out. The sample includes around 120,000 clones, roughly nine tenths of them seen just once. Sequencing was performed on peripheral blood, taken on day 0 of AZD1222 vaccination. These receptors all stem from an adult in good health. The CDR3 runs from the conserved cysteine through the conserved F or W. D genes are given only for firm matches. The size field is filled for only some rows; it gives once, few, many or a size class.

>TRBV19|.|TRBJ2-5|.
TGTGCCAGTAGTAACGGGGCAGGGTGGGGAGAGACCCAGTACTTC
CASSNGAGWGETQYF
>TRBV6-5|.|TRBJ1-4|TRBD1
TGTGCCAGCAGACCCAGGGGGCAGGGAGAAAAACTGTTTTTT
CASRPRGQGEKLFF
>TRBV19|.|TRBJ1-1|TRBD1
TGTGCCAGTGGTTTCCCTAGCCGCCGGGACAGCTTCTTTTTGACTGAAGCTTTCTTT
CASGFPSRRDSFFLTEAFF
>TRBV30|.|TRBJ1-6|TRBD1
TGTGCCTGGAGGGTCCGGGGGGAGGGGGCAGGATCACCCCTCCACTTT
CAWRVRGEGAGSPLHF
>TRBV29-1|.|TRBJ2-3|.
TGCAGCGTTGTTTTAGGTGTGTCCGGGGGTACGCAGTATTTT
CSVVLGVSGGTQYF
>TRBV21-1|.|TRBJ2-5|.
TGTGCCAGCAGCAATAGCTTAGCGGGGGAGGCGCAAAATCAAGAGACCCAGTACTTC
CASSNSLAGEAQNQETQYF
>TRBV7-2|.|TRBJ2-3|.
TGTGCCAGCAGCTTAACGTTAGCGGTTACGCAGTATTTT
CASSLTLAVTQYF
>TRBV11-3|.|TRBJ1-1|.
TGTGCCAGCAGCATAGGGTTGAACACTGAAGCTTTCTTT
CASSIGLNTEAFF
>TRBV28|.|TRBJ1-5|.
TGTGCCAGCAGTTTAAGGGGGGGGCATCAGCCCCAGCATTTT
CASSLRGGHQPQHF
>TRBV5-5|once|TRBJ1-5|TRBD1
TGTGCCAGCAGTGAGACAGGGGCCAATCAGCCCCAGCATTTT
CASSETGANQPQHF
>TRBV12-2|.|TRBJ1-2|.
TGTGCAAGTCGCTTTACAGGGTGTGTCGGTGGCTACACCTTC
CASRFTGCVGGYTF
>TRBV30|once|TRBJ1-2|TRBD1
TGTGCCTGGAGTGTTGACAGGGACTATGGCTACACCTTC
CAWSVDRDYGYTF
>TRBV19|.|TRBJ2-6|.
TGTGCCAGTAGCCCACCCCGGATCTTTTCTGGGGCCAACGTCCTGACTTTC
CASSPPRIFSGANVLTF
>TRBV5-4|.|TRBJ1-2|.
TGTGCCAGCAGCTTGGCACATAGGCCTAACTATGGCTACACCTTC
CASSLAHRPNYGYTF
>TRBV19|.|TRBJ2-1|.
TGTGCCAGTAGTACTTCACCTCGCTACAATGAGCAGTTCTTC
CASSTSPRYNEQFF
>TRBV24-1|.|TRBJ2-5|TRBD2
TGTGCCACCACACTAGCGGTAGAGACCCAGTACTTC
CATTLAVETQYF
>TRBV3-1/TRBV3-2|once|TRBJ1-1|.
TGTGCCAGCAGCCAGGTGGTAGGGCAATCTGAAGCTTTCTTT
CASSQVVGQSEAFF
>TRBV5-6|.|TRBJ1-3|.
TGTGCCAGCAGCTTGAACCGCTTCTCTGGAAACACCATATATTTT
CASSLNRFSGNTIYF
>TRBV30|.|TRBJ2-2|.
TGTGCCTGGATCTCTGACAGAAAAAACACCGGGGAGCTGTTTTTT
CAWISDRKNTGELFF
>TRBV19|.|TRBJ2-7|.
TGTGCCAGTAGTTCTCTAGACAGATACGAGCAGTACTTC
CASSSLDRYEQYF
>TRBV28|.|TRBJ1-5|.
TGTGCCAGCAGTTTAAATCGGGGCGGTGGCAATCAGCCCCAGCATTTT
CASSLNRGGGNQPQHF
>TRBV28|.|TRBJ2-1|.
TGTGCCAGCAGGCAACAGGGACTCTACAATGAGCAGTTCTTC
CASRQQGLYNEQFF
>TRBV7-8|.|TRBJ1-6|.
TGTGCCAGCAGCTTAGAGCCCGGACGCTCCTATAATTCACCCCTCCACTTT
CASSLEPGRSYNSPLHF
>TRBV14|.|TRBJ1-5|.
TGTGCCAGCAGTCTGGCGGGTGGCAATCAGCCCCAGCATTTT
CASSLAGGNQPQHF
>TRBV3-1/TRBV3-2|.|TRBJ1-4|TRBD1
TGTGCCAGCAGCCGAAGACAGGGGGCGACTAATGAAAAACTGTTTTTT
CASSRRQGATNEKLFF
>TRBV9|.|TRBJ2-5|TRBD2
TGTGCCAGCAGCTTCCTGAGCGGGAGCGGCGAGACCCAGTACTTC
CASSFLSGSGETQYF
>TRBV29-1|.|TRBJ1-2|.
TGCAGCGTTGAAGAAAGCGGGGGGACTACCGGTGGCTACACCTTC
CSVEESGGTTGGYTF